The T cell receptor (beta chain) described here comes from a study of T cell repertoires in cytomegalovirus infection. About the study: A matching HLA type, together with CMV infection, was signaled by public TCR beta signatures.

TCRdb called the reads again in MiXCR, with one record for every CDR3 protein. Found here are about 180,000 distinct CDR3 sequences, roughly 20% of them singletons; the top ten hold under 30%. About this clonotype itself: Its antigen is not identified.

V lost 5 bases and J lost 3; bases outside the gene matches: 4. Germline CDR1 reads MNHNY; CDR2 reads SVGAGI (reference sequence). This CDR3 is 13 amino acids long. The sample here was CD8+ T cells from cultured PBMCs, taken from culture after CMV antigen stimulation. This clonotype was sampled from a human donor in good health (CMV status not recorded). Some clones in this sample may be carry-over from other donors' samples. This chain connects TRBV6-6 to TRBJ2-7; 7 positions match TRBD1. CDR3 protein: CASSLGTVYEQYF. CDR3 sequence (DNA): TGTGCCAGCAGTCTGGGGACAGTCTACGAGCAGTACTTC.